This T cell receptor (beta chain) derives from a study of blood T cell repertoires in COVID-19. The wider study: Researchers got acute and convalescent COVID-19 samples from the United States, Italy and Spain. Sources were T cells, B-cell-depleted T cells, or PBMCs; the material itself was cDNA or gDNA.

Data came from immunoSEQ multiplex PCR; TCRdb stores just in-frame clones and leaves some out. Of over 150,000 clones in the sample, roughly 87% were seen once. Membership in each cohort depended on participant-reported clinical history. Germline CDR1 is SGDLS and CDR2 is YYNGEE. The CDR3 extends over 15 amino acids. J lost 4 bases, V lost 5 bases, and 9 bases had no gene match. The TCR comes from a woman aged 25-40 years who had recovered from COVID-19. The J gene is TRBJ2-5, the V gene TRBV9, with 9 bases identical to TRBD2. Sequencing used PBMCs or T cells enriched from blood (not recorded which). CDR3 residues: CASSFSGSLRETQYF. The CDR3 DNA reads TGTGCCAGCAGTTTTAGCGGGAGTTTACGAGAGACCCAGTACTTC.